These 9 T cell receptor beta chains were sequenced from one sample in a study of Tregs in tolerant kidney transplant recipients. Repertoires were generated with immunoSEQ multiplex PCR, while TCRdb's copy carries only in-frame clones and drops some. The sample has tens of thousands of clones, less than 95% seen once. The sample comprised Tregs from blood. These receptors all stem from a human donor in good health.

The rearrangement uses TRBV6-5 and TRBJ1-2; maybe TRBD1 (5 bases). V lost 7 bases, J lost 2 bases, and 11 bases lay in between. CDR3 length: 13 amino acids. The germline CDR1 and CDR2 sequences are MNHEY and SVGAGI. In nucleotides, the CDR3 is TGTGCCAGCATGAAGGGGACGAACTATGGCTACACCTTC. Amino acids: CASMKGTNYGYTF.

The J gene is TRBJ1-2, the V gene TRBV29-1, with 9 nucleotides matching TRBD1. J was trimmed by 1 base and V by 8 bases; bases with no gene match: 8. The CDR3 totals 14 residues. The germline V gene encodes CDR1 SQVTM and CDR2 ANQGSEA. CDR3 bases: TGCAGCCCAGGACAGGGGATTCGTAACTATGGCTACACCTTC. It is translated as CSPGQGIRNYGYTF.

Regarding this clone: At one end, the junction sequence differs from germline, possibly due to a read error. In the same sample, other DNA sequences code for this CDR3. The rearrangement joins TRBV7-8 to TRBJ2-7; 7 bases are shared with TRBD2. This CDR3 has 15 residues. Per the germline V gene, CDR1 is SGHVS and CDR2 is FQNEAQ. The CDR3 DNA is TGTGCCAGCAGCAGAGGGATAGCGGGTATCTACGAGCAATACTTC. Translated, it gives CASSRGIAGIYEQYF. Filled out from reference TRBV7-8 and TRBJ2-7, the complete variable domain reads GAGVSQSPRYKVAKRGQDVALRCDPISGHVSLFWYQQALGQGPEFLTYFQNEAQLDKSGLPSDRFFAERPEGSVSTLKIQRTQQEDSAVYLCASSRGIAGIYEQYFGPGTRLTVT.

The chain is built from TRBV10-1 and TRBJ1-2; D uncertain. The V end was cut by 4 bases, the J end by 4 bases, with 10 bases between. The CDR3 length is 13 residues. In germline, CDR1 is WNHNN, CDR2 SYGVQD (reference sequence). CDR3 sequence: CASSVGRTYGYTF. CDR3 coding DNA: TGCGCCAGCAGTGTTGGCAGGACCTATGGCTACACCTTC.

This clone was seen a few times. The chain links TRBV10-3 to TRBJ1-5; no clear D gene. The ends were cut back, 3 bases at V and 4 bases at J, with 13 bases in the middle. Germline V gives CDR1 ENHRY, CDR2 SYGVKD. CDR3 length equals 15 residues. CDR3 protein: CAISDPQVGNQPQHF. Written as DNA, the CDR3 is TGTGCCATCAGTGACCCTCAGGTGGGGAATCAGCCCCAGCATTTT.

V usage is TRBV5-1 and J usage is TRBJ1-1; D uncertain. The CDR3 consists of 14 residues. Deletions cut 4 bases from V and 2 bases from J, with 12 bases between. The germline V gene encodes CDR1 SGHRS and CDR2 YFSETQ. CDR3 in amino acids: CASSPRGGNTEAFF. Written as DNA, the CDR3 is TGCGCCAGCAGCCCCCGCGGCGGCAACACTGAAGCTTTCTTT.

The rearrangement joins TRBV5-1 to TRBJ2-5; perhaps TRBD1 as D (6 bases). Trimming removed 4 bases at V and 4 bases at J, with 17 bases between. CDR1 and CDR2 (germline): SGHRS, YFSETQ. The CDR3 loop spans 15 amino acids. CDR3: CASSDTGSYGETQYF. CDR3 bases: TGCGCCAGCAGCGACACAGGGAGCTACGGAGAGACCCAGTACTTC.

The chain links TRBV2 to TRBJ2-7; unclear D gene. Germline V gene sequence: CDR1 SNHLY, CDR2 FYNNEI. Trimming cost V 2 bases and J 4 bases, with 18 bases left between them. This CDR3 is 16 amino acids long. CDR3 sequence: CASSEWLGFTPYEQYF. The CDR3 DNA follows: TGTGCCAGCAGTGAATGGCTTGGCTTTACACCGTACGAGCAGTACTTC.

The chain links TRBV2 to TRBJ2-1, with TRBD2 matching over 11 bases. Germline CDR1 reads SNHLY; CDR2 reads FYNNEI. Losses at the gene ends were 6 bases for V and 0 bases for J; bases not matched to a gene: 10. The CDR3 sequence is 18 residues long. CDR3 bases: TGTGCCAGCAGAGATGGGACTAGCGGACCGAGCTCCTACAATGAGCAGTTCTTC. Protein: CASRDGTSGPSSYNEQFF. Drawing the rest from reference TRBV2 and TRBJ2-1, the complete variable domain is EPEVTQTPSHQVTQMGQEVILRCVPISNHLYFYWYRQILGQKVEFLVSFYNNEISEKSEIFDDQFSVERPDGSNFTLKIRSTKLEDSAMYFCASRDGTSGPSSYNEQFFGPGTRLTVL.